This T cell receptor (beta chain) was recovered during a study of blood T cell repertoires in COVID-19. Overall study context: Samples representing acute and convalescent COVID-19 were sourced from the United States, Italy and Spain.

Authors' processing steps: Amplification of reference gene primers provided the estimated nucleated cell counts. Produced via immunoSEQ multiplex PCR; TCRdb's table is partial and in-frame only. The V and J calls and clone size are taken from that table; D and trimming were inferred from the DNA. Among 180,000 or so clones listed, around 85% were seen once. The source is a man aged 55 to 69 with acute or convalescent COVID-19. Material: peripheral blood.

CDR3: CASRGQGGSDTEAFF. The DNA for the CDR3 is TGTGCCAGCAGGGGACAGGGGGGATCAGACACTGAAGCTTTCTTT. V usage is TRBV6-5 and J usage is TRBJ1-1, with 11 bases identical to TRBD1. The germline V gene has CDR1 MNHEY and CDR2 SVGAGI. The CDR3 is 15 amino acids. Trimming at V came to 6 bases and at J to 3 bases, leaving 6 bases not matched to a gene.